Listed below are T cell receptor beta chains from one sample, sequenced in a study of T cell responses to AZD1222 COVID-19 vaccine. The method was immunoSEQ multiplex PCR; TCRdb's version includes in-frame clones alone and lacks a portion of them. The table includes fewer than 150,000 clones, around 82% detected once. Sequencing used peripheral blood, obtained on day 0 of AZD1222 vaccination. These receptors all come from an adult in good health. Both conserved end residues are part of each CDR3. A D gene is named only where the DNA matches it firmly.

j_call,d_call,v_call,cdr3_aa,cdr3_nt
TRBJ1-3,.,TRBV3-1/TRBV3-2,CASSQDRAQGKGNTIYF,TGTGCCAGCAGCCAAGATCGAGCACAGGGTAAAGGAAACACCATATATTTT
TRBJ2-1,.,TRBV24-1,CATSDPSTSYYEQFF,TGTGCCACCAGTGATCCCTCGACTAGTTATTATGAGCAGTTCTTC
TRBJ1-5,.,TRBV19,CASSIFDSQPQHF,TGTGCCAGTAGTATCTTCGACAGCCAGCCCCAGCATTTT
TRBJ1-5,.,TRBV28,CASSLSRVSNQPQHF,TGTGCCAGCAGTCTCAGCAGGGTGAGCAATCAGCCCCAGCATTTT
TRBJ1-6,.,TRBV23-1,CASTSRGQAGSPLHF,TGCGCCAGCACCTCTCGAGGTCAGGCGGGTTCACCCCTCCACTTT
TRBJ2-5,TRBD1,TRBV11-3,CASSLEGTGGSGGETQYF,TGTGCCAGCAGCTTAGAGGGGACAGGGGGCTCGGGAGGAGAGACCCAGTACTTC
TRBJ2-2,.,TRBV11-3,CASSFDPSGTGELFF,TGTGCCAGCAGCTTCGACCCCTCCGGTACCGGGGAGCTGTTTTTT
TRBJ2-1,TRBD2,TRBV11-2,CASRPSGGFSYNEQFF,TGTGCCAGCAGACCTAGCGGGGGGTTTTCCTACAATGAGCAGTTCTTC
TRBJ2-6,.,TRBV5-8,CASSLVTQSSGANVLTF,TGTGCCAGCAGCTTGGTGACGCAGAGCTCTGGGGCCAACGTCCTGACTTTC
TRBJ2-7,TRBD1,TRBV4-3,CASSQRQGFSSYEQYF,TGCGCCAGCAGCCAAAGACAGGGGTTCAGCTCCTACGAGCAGTACTTC
TRBJ1-1,.,TRBV19,CASSGYDRGAWTEAFF,TGTGCCAGTAGTGGTTACGATAGGGGGGCTTGGACTGAAGCTTTCTTT
TRBJ1-2,.,TRBV28,CASSSRRGGGYTF,TGTGCCAGCAGCTCGAGGCGGGGGGGCGGCTACACCTTC
TRBJ1-2,.,TRBV28,CASRGPEGFWYTF,TGTGCCAGCAGGGGACCCGAGGGATTCTGGTACACCTTC
TRBJ1-5,.,TRBV6-1,CASSEGLVSDQPQHF,TGTGCCAGCAGTGAAGGCCTAGTCTCTGATCAGCCCCAGCATTTT
TRBJ1-1,.,TRBV7-6,CASRNGGNTEAFF,TGTGCCAGCAGAAACGGGGGCAACACTGAAGCTTTCTTT
TRBJ1-2,.,TRBV6-1,CASSEAPAGPYGYTF,TGTGCCAGCAGTGAAGCGCCGGCAGGGCCCTATGGCTACACCTTC
TRBJ1-1,.,TRBV4-1,CASSLGWNTEAFF,TGCGCCAGCAGCCTGGGGTGGAACACTGAAGCTTTCTTT
TRBJ1-1,TRBD1,TRBV14,CASSQGQGGTEAFF,TGTGCCAGCAGCCAAGGACAGGGCGGCACTGAAGCTTTCTTT
TRBJ1-5,.,TRBV7-8,CASSRNRGSNQPQHF,TGTGCCAGCAGCCGGAACCGGGGATCCAATCAGCCCCAGCATTTT
TRBJ2-6,TRBD2,TRBV9,CASSVAGGRSGANVLTF,TGTGCCAGCAGCGTAGCGGGGGGGCGCTCTGGGGCCAACGTCCTGACTTTC
TRBJ1-5,.,TRBV12-3/TRBV12-4,CASSLKQNQPQHF,TGTGCCAGCAGTTTGAAACAGAATCAGCCCCAGCATTTT
TRBJ2-1,TRBD2,TRBV4-3,CASSQVWALTSGAYNEQFF,TGCGCCAGCAGCCAAGTTTGGGCCCTGACTAGCGGGGCCTACAATGAGCAGTTCTTC
TRBJ1-1,TRBD1,TRBV7-2,CASSLGYRTGKRAEAFF,TGTGCCAGCAGCTTAGGCTACCGGACAGGGAAACGGGCTGAAGCTTTCTTT